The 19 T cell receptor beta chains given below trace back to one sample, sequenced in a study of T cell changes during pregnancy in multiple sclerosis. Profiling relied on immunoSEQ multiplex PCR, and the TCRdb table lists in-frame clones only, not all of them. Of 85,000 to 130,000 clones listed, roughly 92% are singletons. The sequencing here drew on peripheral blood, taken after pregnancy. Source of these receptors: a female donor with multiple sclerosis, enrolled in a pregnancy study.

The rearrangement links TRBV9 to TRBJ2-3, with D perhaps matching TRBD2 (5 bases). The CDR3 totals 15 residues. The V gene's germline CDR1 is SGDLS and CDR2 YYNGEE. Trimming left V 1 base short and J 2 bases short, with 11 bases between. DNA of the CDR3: TGTGCCAGCAGCGTACAGGACTCAAACACAGATACGCAGTATTTT. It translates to CASSVQDSNTDTQYF.

The DNA for the CDR3 is TGTGCCAGCAGCTTAGACGGGGGGGCAATCGGGGAGCTGTTTTTT. It translates to CASSLDGGAIGELFF. The rearrangement joins TRBV11-3 to TRBJ2-2, with 8 bases aligning to TRBD2. J was trimmed by 7 bases and V by 0 bases; bases with no gene match: 4. The CDR3 runs 15 residues. The V gene's germline CDR1 is SGHNT and CDR2 YENEEA.

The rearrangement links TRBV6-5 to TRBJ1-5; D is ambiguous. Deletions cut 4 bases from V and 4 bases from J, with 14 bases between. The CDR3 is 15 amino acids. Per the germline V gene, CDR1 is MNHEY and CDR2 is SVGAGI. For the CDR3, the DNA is TGTGCCAGCAGTTCCCGTACAGAGCTTAATCAGCCCCAGCATTTT. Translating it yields CASSSRTELNQPQHF.

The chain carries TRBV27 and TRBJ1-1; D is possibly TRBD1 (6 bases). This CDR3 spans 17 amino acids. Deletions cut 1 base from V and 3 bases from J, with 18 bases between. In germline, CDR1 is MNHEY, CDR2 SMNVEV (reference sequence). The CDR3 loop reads CASSLLANRVGDTEAFF. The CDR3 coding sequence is TGTGCCAGCAGTTTATTGGCCAACAGGGTCGGAGACACTGAAGCTTTCTTT.

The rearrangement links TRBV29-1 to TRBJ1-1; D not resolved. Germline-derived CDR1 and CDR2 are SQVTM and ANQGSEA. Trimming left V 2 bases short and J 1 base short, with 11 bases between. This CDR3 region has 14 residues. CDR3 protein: CSVELLSENTEAFF. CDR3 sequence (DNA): TGCAGCGTTGAACTATTGTCCGAGAACACTGAAGCTTTCTTT.

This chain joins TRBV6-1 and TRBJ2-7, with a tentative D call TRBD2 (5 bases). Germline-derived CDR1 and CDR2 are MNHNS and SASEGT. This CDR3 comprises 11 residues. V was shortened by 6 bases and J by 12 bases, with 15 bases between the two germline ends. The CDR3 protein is CASRIAEATYF. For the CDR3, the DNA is TGTGCCAGCAGGATCGCGGAGGCGACGTACTTC.

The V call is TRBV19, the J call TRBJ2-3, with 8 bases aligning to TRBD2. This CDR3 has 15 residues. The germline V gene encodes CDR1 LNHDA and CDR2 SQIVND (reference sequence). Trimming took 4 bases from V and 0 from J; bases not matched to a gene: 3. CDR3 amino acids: CASSTLAASTDTQYF. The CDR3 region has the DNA TGTGCCAGTAGTACACTAGCGGCTAGCACAGATACGCAGTATTTT.

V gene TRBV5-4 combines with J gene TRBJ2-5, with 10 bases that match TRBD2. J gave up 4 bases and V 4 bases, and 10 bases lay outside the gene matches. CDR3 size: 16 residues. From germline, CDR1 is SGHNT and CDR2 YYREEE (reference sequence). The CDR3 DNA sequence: TGTGCCAGCAGCCCTACTTTAGCGGGGGGAAGAGAGACCCAGTACTTC. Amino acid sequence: CASSPTLAGGRETQYF.

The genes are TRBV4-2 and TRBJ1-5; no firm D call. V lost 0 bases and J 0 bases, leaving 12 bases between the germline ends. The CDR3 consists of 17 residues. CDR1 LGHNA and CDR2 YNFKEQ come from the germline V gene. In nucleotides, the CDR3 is TGTGCCAGCAGCCAAGATTTGCGGGCATATAGCAATCAGCCCCAGCATTTT. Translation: CASSQDLRAYSNQPQHF.

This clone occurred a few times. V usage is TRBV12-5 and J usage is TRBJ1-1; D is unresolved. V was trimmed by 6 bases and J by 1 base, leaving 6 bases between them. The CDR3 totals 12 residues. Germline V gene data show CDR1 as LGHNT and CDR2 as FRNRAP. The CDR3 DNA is TGTGCTAGTGGGCCGGGGAACACTGAAGCTTTCTTT. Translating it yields CASGPGNTEAFF.

The CDR3 bases are TGCGCCAGCAGCGCTTCCGGGGGAAACTATGGCTACACCTTC. Translating it yields CASSASGGNYGYTF. The chain employs TRBV5-1 and TRBJ1-2, with a tentative D call TRBD1 (5 bases). V was cut by 4 bases and J by 2 bases, with 12 bases left in between. The germline V gene encodes CDR1 SGHRS and CDR2 YFSETQ. CDR3 length: 14 amino acids.

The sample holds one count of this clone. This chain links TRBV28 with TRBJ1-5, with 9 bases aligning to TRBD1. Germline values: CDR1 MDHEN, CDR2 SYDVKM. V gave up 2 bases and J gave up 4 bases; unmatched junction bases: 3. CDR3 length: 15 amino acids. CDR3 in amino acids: CASSLDRGRNQPQHF. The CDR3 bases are TGTGCCAGCAGTTTAGACAGGGGGAGGAATCAGCCCCAGCATTTT.

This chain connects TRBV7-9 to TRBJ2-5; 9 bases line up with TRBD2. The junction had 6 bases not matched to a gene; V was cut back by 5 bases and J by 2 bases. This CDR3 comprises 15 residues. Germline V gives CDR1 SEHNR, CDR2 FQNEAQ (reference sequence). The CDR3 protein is CASSQRAGGQETQYF. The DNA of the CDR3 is TGTGCCAGCAGCCAGCGAGCGGGGGGACAAGAGACCCAGTACTTC.

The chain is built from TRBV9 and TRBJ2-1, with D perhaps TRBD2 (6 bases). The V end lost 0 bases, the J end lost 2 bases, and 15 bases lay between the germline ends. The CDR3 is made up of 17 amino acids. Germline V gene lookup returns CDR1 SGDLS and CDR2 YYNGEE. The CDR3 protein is CASSVAPAGQTYNEQFF. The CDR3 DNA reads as TGTGCCAGCAGCGTAGCCCCAGCGGGCCAGACCTACAATGAGCAGTTCTTC.

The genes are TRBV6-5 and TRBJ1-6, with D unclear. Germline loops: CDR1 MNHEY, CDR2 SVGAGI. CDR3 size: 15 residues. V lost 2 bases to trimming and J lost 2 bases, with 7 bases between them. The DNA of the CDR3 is TGTGCCAGCAGTTACGGGCAGCCCTATAATTCACCCCTCCACTTT. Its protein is CASSYGQPYNSPLHF.

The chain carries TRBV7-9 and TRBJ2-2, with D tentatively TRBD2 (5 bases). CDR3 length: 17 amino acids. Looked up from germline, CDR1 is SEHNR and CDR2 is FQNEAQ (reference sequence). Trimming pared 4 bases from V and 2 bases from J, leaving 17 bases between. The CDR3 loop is CASSSPLPSRNTGELFF. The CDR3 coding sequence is TGTGCCAGCAGCTCACCGCTCCCTAGCCGAAACACCGGGGAGCTGTTTTTT.

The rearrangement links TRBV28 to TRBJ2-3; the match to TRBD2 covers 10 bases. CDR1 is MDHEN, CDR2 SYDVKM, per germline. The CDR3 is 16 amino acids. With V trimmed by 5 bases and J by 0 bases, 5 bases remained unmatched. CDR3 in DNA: TGTGCCAGCAGTCCGACTAGCGGGTTTAGCACAGATACGCAGTATTTT. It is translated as CASSPTSGFSTDTQYF.

The CDR3 DNA reads as TGTGCCAGCAGCTTAGCAGGGATGAACACTGAAGCTTTCTTT. This encodes CASSLAGMNTEAFF. The chain has TRBV11-3 and TRBJ1-1; a weak D match, TRBD1 (5 bases). V lost 1 base and J 0 bases, leaving 6 bases between the germline ends. CDR3 size: 14 residues. In germline, CDR1 is SGHNT, CDR2 YENEEA. Combining the CDR3 with reference TRBV11-3 and TRBJ1-1 gives the whole variable domain EAGVVQSPRYKIIEKKQPVAFWCNPISGHNTLYWYLQNLGQGPELLIRYENEEAVDDSQLPKDRFSAERLKGVDSTLKIQPAELGDSAVYLCASSLAGMNTEAFFGQGTRLTVV.

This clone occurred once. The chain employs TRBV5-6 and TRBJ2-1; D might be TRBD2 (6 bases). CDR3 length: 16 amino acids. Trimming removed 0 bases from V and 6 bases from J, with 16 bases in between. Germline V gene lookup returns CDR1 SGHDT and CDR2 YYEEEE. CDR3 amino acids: CASSLAFGGKVNEQFF. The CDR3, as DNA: TGTGCCAGCAGCTTGGCCTTTGGGGGGAAGGTCAATGAGCAGTTCTTC.